This passage covers 27 T cell receptor beta chains from one sample sequenced in a study of T cell changes during pregnancy in multiple sclerosis (dated by TCRdb to between 2018 and 2021). Libraries were made using the immunoSEQ multiplex PCR assay. The table was pulled from immuneACCESS by TCRdb, which kept in-frame rearrangements only. Such tables lose some clones; where checked, under half of the loss comes from unresolved V genes, and the rest has no known cause. This sample is represented by some 33,000 clones; 91% of them were singletons. The ten largest clones add up to about 4.3% of the sample. This specimen consisted of CD8+ T cells from peripheral blood mononuclear cells, obtained in the second trimester of pregnancy. All receptors come from a female donor in good health, enrolled as a control in a pregnancy study.

The J gene is TRBJ1-3, the V gene TRBV27; D is uncertain. Trimming pared 3 bases from V and 3 bases from J, leaving 6 bases between. Germline V gene data show CDR1 as MNHEY and CDR2 as SMNVEV (reference sequence). CDR3 size: 13 residues. The CDR3 sequence: CASSFGHGNTIYF. The DNA of the CDR3 is TGTGCCAGCAGTTTCGGTCATGGAAACACCATATATTTT.

The chain recombines TRBV6-1 with TRBJ2-7; the D gene is possibly TRBD2 (6 bases). V dropped 2 bases and J dropped 4 bases, with 18 bases sitting between them. The germline V gene has CDR1 MNHNS and CDR2 SASEGT. This CDR3 has 16 residues. The CDR3 DNA reads as TGTGCCAGCAGTGAAACGGGGTACGGGGGTTGGTACGAGCAGTACTTC. It codes for CASSETGYGGWYEQYF.

This clone is a singleton in its sample. The gene calls are TRBV5-6 and TRBJ1-1; possibly TRBD1 for D (6 bases). CDR3 size: 15 residues. Trimming took off 0 bases at V and 3 bases at J, with 12 bases between the two ends. From germline, CDR1 is SGHDT and CDR2 YYEEEE. The CDR3 spells CASSLEGTYYTEAFF. CDR3 nucleotide sequence: TGTGCCAGCAGCTTGGAAGGGACATATTACACTGAAGCTTTCTTT.

This chain connects TRBV7-2 to TRBJ2-7; 13 nucleotides line up with TRBD2. Germline CDR1 is SGHTA and CDR2 is FQGNSA. Trimming cost V 5 bases and J 2 bases; bases outside gene matches: 3. The CDR3 has 15 amino acids. Here the CDR3 reads CASSPGTSGAYEQYF. The CDR3 DNA reads TGTGCCAGCAGCCCCGGGACTAGCGGGGCCTACGAGCAGTACTTC.

V gene TRBV6-5 combines with J gene TRBJ2-7; 10 nucleotides line up with TRBD1. The CDR3 length is 14 residues. V lost 7 bases, J lost 4 bases, and 7 bases stayed unmatched. CDR1 and CDR2 (germline): MNHEY, SVGAGI. In DNA, the CDR3 is TGTGCCAGCACCAGGACAGGGGGTGGGTACGAGCAGTACTTC. It is translated as CASTRTGGGYEQYF.

The J gene is TRBJ1-1, the V gene TRBV4-3, with TRBD1 identical over 8 bases. Germline CDR1 and CDR2: LGHNA and YSLEER. The junction had 6 bases not matched to a gene; V was cut back by 3 bases and J by 0 bases. The CDR3 is 16 amino acids. The CDR3 sequence is CASSQGTGVMNTEAFF. The DNA for the CDR3 is TGCGCCAGCAGCCAGGGGACAGGAGTCATGAACACTGAAGCTTTCTTT.

The V gene is TRBV4-1, the J gene TRBJ2-1; D call uncertain. The V end lost 3 bases, the J end lost 5 bases, and 8 bases lay between the germline ends. The CDR3 spans 13 residues. Germline CDR1 is MGHRA and CDR2 is YSYEKL. The DNA for the CDR3 is TGCGCCAGCAGCCACCGACTTGACAATGAGCAGTTCTTC. Protein sequence: CASSHRLDNEQFF.

The chain joins TRBV30 to TRBJ1-2; D not certain. V dropped 4 bases and J dropped 5 bases, with 17 bases sitting between them. CDR3 length: 14 residues. Germline V gene sequence: CDR1 GTSNPN, CDR2 SVGIG (reference sequence). The CDR3 DNA reads as TGTGCCTGGATCCATGGGGTGGAGGGTTATGGCTACACCTTC. Amino acid sequence: CAWIHGVEGYGYTF.

The chain has TRBV30 and TRBJ2-1; D not certain. V lost 4 bases, J lost 5 bases, and 15 bases lay in between. Germline CDR1 reads GTSNPN; CDR2 reads SVGIG (reference sequence). The CDR3 has 14 amino acids. The CDR3 nucleotides are TGTGCCTGGATCGGTCAGGCCTACGACAATGAGCAGTTCTTC. It encodes CAWIGQAYDNEQFF.

The rearrangement links TRBV13 to TRBJ1-6; 9 bases are a match to TRBD1. The CDR3 has 16 amino acids. Germline V CDR1 and CDR2: PRHDT, FYEKMQ (reference sequence). After removal of 5 bases from V and 3 bases from J, the junction contained 5 bases not matched to a gene. This CDR3 reads CASSEQGAGYNSPLHF. The CDR3 DNA follows: TGTGCCAGCAGCGAACAGGGGGCCGGCTATAATTCACCCCTCCACTTT.

This chain links TRBV5-5 with TRBJ2-1, with TRBD2 matching over 7 bases. The CDR3 is 14 residues long. With 0 bases clipped from V and 7 bases from J, the junction kept 4 bases outside the gene matches. Per germline, CDR1 SGHKS and CDR2 YYEKEE (reference sequence). CDR3: CASSLVAGENEQFF. DNA for the CDR3: TGTGCCAGCAGCTTGGTGGCGGGGGAGAATGAGCAGTTCTTC.

The rearrangement uses TRBV14 and TRBJ2-4; D is possibly TRBD2 (7 bases). V dropped 1 base and J dropped 6 bases, with 13 bases sitting between them. Germline loops: CDR1 SGHDN, CDR2 FVKESK. This CDR3 spans 15 amino acids. In nucleotides, the CDR3 is TGTGCCAGCAGCCAAGGTTGGGGGGGCGGAAACATTCAGTACTTC. Translating it yields CASSQGWGGGNIQYF.

The chain recombines TRBV9 with TRBJ2-3; D is possibly TRBD1 (5 bases). Trimming pared 0 bases from V and 0 bases from J, leaving 14 bases between. The CDR3 loop spans 17 amino acids. Germline loops: CDR1 SGDLS, CDR2 YYNGEE. CDR3 sequence (DNA): TGTGCCAGCAGCGTAGGGGTGTGGCAGGGCAGCACAGATACGCAGTATTTT. This gives the protein CASSVGVWQGSTDTQYF.

The chain carries TRBV29-1 and TRBJ1-4; no clear D. In germline, CDR1 is SQVTM, CDR2 ANQGSEA. The CDR3 has 14 amino acids. Trimming stripped 0 bases from V and 7 bases from J, with 12 bases between. CDR3 DNA sequence: TGCAGCGTTGAAGATGATAACAGTTTTGAAAAACTGTTTTTT. The encoded protein is CSVEDDNSFEKLFF. Full variable domain (rest looked up from reference TRBV29-1 and TRBJ1-4): SAVISQKPSRDICQRGTSLTIQCQVDSQVTMMFWYRQQPGQSLTLIATANQGSEATYESGFVIDKFPISRPNLTFSTLTVSNMSPEDSSIYLCSVEDDNSFEKLFFGSGTQLSVL.

This clone was observed once. V gene TRBV15 combines with J gene TRBJ2-7, with D maybe TRBD1 (5 bases). V lost 2 bases to trimming and J lost 0 bases, with 8 bases between them. The CDR3 runs to 14 residues. From germline, CDR1 is LNHNV and CDR2 YYDKDF (reference sequence). CDR3 coding DNA: TGTGCCACCAGCAGACCGACAGCCTCCTACGAGCAGTACTTC. Amino acid sequence: CATSRPTASYEQYF. Full variable domain (missing parts from reference TRBV15 and TRBJ2-7): DAMVIQNPRYQVTQFGKPVTLSCSQTLNHNVMYWYQQKSSQAPKLLFHYYDKDFNNEADTPDNFQSRRPNTSFCFLDIRSPGLGDTAMYLCATSRPTASYEQYFGPGTRLTVT.

V usage is TRBV5-1 and J usage is TRBJ1-1; the match to TRBD1 covers 8 bases. Trimming cost V 3 bases and J 1 base; bases outside gene matches: 2. CDR3 size: 14 residues. CDR1 is SGHRS and CDR2 is YFSETQ in the germline V gene. The CDR3 spells CASSSGTGNTEAFF. The CDR3 DNA reads TGCGCCAGCAGCTCTGGGACAGGGAACACTGAAGCTTTCTTT.

In this sample, this clone turned up once. V and J are TRBV19 and TRBJ2-2, with a tentative D call TRBD2 (5 bases). V lost 6 bases and J 0 bases, leaving 5 bases between the germline ends. The CDR3 contains 13 residues. Germline V gives CDR1 LNHDA, CDR2 SQIVND (reference sequence). The CDR3 here is CASRAANTGELFF. In DNA form, the CDR3 reads TGTGCCAGTAGAGCGGCGAACACCGGGGAGCTGTTTTTT.

This clone was seen only once. CDR3 DNA sequence: TGCGCCAGCAGCCAAGGACAGGGGGCTCCTGAAGCTTTCTTT. This sequence encodes CASSQGQGAPEAFF. This chain connects TRBV4-3 to TRBJ1-1; 10 bases align to TRBD1. Trimming removed 1 base from V and 6 bases from J; junction bases left unmatched: 2. This CDR3 comprises 14 residues. Germline V gene lookup returns CDR1 LGHNA and CDR2 YSLEER.

The chain links TRBV19 to TRBJ1-1; D call uncertain. This CDR3 comprises 14 residues. V lost 5 bases and J 7 bases, leaving 17 bases between the germline ends. Germline V gene lookup returns CDR1 LNHDA and CDR2 SQIVND (reference sequence). The CDR3 loop is CASSPRRRDNEAFF. The CDR3 DNA follows: TGTGCCAGTAGTCCACGGAGACGGGATAATGAAGCTTTCTTT.

This clone was detected only once. This chain joins TRBV9 and TRBJ2-2; the match to TRBD1 covers 11 bases. After removal of 0 bases from V and 3 bases from J, the junction contained 4 bases not matched to a gene. CDR1 is SGDLS and CDR2 is YYNGEE in the germline V gene. The CDR3 spans 17 residues. DNA for the CDR3: TGTGCCAGCAGCGTAGAAGGACAGGGGGCTCACACCGGGGAGCTGTTTTTT. Translation gives CASSVEGQGAHTGELFF.

The rearrangement joins TRBV4-3 to TRBJ1-3; no definite D call. V lost 1 base to trimming and J lost 5 bases, with 9 bases between them. CDR1 LGHNA and CDR2 YSLEER come from the germline V gene. The CDR3 length is 14 residues. The CDR3 nucleotides are TGCGCCAGCAGCCAAGGGCTGGTTAGAAACACCATATATTTT. It translates to CASSQGLVRNTIYF.

The chain is built from TRBV6-1 and TRBJ1-1, with TRBD1 matching over 8 bases. Germline lookup yields CDR1 MNHNS and CDR2 SASEGT. This CDR3 region has 14 residues. Germline trimming cut 6 bases from V and 5 bases from J; bases unmatched to any gene: 8. The chain's CDR3 is CASRGDRLGTEAFF. The CDR3 DNA follows: TGTGCCAGCAGGGGGGACAGGCTGGGGACTGAAGCTTTCTTT.

The chain is built from TRBV27 and TRBJ2-2; 7 bases map to TRBD2. The V gene's germline CDR1 is MNHEY and CDR2 SMNVEV (reference sequence). V trimming: 4 bases; J trimming: 4 bases; junction bases outside the gene matches: 9. This CDR3 is built from 16 residues. The CDR3 nucleotides are TGTGCCAGCAGTTCCCCCTGGGGGGGAGGCACCGGGGAGCTGTTTTTT. It yields the protein CASSSPWGGGTGELFF.

The chain couples TRBV4-3 to TRBJ1-3, with 7 bases fitting TRBD1. The trim removed 4 bases at V and 4 bases at J, leaving 13 bases unmatched. The CDR3 is 17 amino acids. Looked up from germline, CDR1 is LGHNA and CDR2 is YSLEER. The CDR3 DNA sequence: TGCGCCAGCAGCCTAGACCCGGGACAGTTATCCGGAAACACCATATATTTT. Its protein is CASSLDPGQLSGNTIYF.

The CDR3 sequence is CASSWQLTHNYGYTF. CDR3 DNA: TGTGCCAGCAGCTGGCAGTTAACACATAACTATGGCTACACCTTC. The J gene is TRBJ1-2, the V gene TRBV7-9; D gene unclear. Germline-derived CDR1 and CDR2 are SEHNR and FQNEAQ (reference sequence). The CDR3 consists of 15 residues. Trimming stripped 4 bases from V and 1 base from J, with 13 bases between.

This chain connects TRBV27 to TRBJ2-6, with 9 bases fitting TRBD1. Germline lookup yields CDR1 MNHEY and CDR2 SMNVEV (reference sequence). V shed 5 bases, J shed 0 bases, and the junction held 20 bases outside the gene matches. The CDR3 length is 22 residues. This CDR3 is CASSPTYDRGSEISSGANVLTF. CDR3 nucleotide sequence: TGTGCCAGCAGTCCCACGTACGACAGGGGGAGCGAGATAAGCTCTGGGGCCAACGTCCTGACTTTC.

This chain links TRBV4-1 with TRBJ2-5; 15 bases fit TRBD2. The CDR3 sequence is 18 residues long. CDR1 is MGHRA, CDR2 YSYEKL, per germline. Trimming removed 5 bases from V and 2 bases from J; junction bases left unmatched: 9. The CDR3 region has the DNA TGCGCCAGCAGCGGCACCGGGACTAGCGGGGGGCCGCAAGAGACCCAGTACTTC. As protein: CASSGTGTSGGPQETQYF.